This is a list of T cell receptor beta chains from one sample in a study of control samples from healthy donors and cancer patients. The table came from immunoSEQ multiplex PCR; TCRdb's copy has only in-frame clones and leaves some out. In the table there are approximately 100,000 clones, 92% of which are singletons. The sequenced material came from blood. Source of these receptors: a human donor in good health. The donor label of this sample is uncertain. Both conserved end residues are trimmed from each CDR3. A row's size may be missing; if present it is once, few, many or a size class.

v_call clone_size cdr3_aa
TRBV6-5 - ASSVGGTEAF
TRBV24-1 - ATSDSGTFYGYT
TRBV9 - ASSVGGSGGSFTDTQY
TRBV18 - ASSPTGPAANSPLH
TRBV10-2 - ASGAPGQGVSYT
TRBV19 - ASSPALGTGELF
TRBV18 - ASSPWAGPSTEAF
TRBV7-8 - ASSLVRQTSGANVLT
TRBV5-1 - ASEMRETQY
TRBV6-5 - ASRGAGLGEGEQF
TRBV24-1 - ATSRAGGTDTQY
TRBV5-4 - ASSGRPLAEETQY
TRBV9 - ASSVEGGLSTIY
TRBV29-1 - SVGASGGDNEQF
TRBV2 - ASSYGLQGGYGYT
TRBV19 - ASTPTDGHNPSYEQY
TRBV9 - ASSGTGTHEQY
TRBV19 - ASSRGGSGYT
TRBV12-3/TRBV12-4 - ASSRSGHTIY
TRBV3-1/TRBV3-2 - ASSLTGYGYT
TRBV5-1 once ASSLGGSTDTQY
TRBV2 - ASGTAFRNTEAF
TRBV6-5 - ASRPGGNYGYT
TRBV9 - ASSDGQGGDEKLF
TRBV7-2 - ASSLAAANYGYT
TRBV3-1/TRBV3-2 - ASSQDLKGESYGYT
TRBV6-5 - ASRTQGISGNTIY